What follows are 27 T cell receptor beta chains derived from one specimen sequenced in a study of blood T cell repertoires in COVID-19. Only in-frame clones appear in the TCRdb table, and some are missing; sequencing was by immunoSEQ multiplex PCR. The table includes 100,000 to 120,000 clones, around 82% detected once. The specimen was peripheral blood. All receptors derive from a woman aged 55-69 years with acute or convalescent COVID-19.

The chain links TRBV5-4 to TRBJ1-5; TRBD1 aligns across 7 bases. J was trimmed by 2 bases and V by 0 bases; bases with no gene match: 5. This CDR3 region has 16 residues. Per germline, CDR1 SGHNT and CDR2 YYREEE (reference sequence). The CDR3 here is CASSLGGGGGNQPQHF. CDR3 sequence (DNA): TGTGCCAGCAGCTTGGGAGGGGGCGGGGGCAATCAGCCCCAGCATTTT.

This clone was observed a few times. The CDR3 protein is CASSFLAGGNTEAFF. DNA for the CDR3: TGTGCCAGCAGCTTTCTTGCAGGGGGGAACACTGAAGCTTTCTTT. The rearrangement uses TRBV11-2 and TRBJ1-1; 7 nucleotides agree with TRBD1. Germline assignment: CDR1 SGHAT and CDR2 FQNNGV. Germline trimming cut 3 bases from V and 1 base from J; bases unmatched to any gene: 5. The CDR3 has 15 residues. Full variable domain (outside the CDR3, taken from reference TRBV11-2 and TRBJ1-1): EAGVAQSPRYKIIEKRQSVAFWCNPISGHATLYWYQQILGQGPKLLIQFQNNGVVDDSQLPKDRFSAERLKGVDSTLKIQPAKLEDSAVYLCASSFLAGGNTEAFFGQGTRLTVV.

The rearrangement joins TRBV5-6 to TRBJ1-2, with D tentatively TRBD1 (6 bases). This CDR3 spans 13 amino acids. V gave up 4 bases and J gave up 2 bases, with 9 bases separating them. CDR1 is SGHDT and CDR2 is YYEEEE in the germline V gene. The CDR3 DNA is TGTGCCAGCAGCGAGGGACACAACTATGGCTACACCTTC. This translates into CASSEGHNYGYTF. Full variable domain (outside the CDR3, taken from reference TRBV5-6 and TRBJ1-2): DAGVTQSPTHLIKTRGQQVTLRCSPKSGHDTVSWYQQALGQGPQFIFQYYEEEERQRGNFPDRFSGHQFPNYSSELNVNALLLGDSALYLCASSEGHNYGYTFGSGTRLTVV.

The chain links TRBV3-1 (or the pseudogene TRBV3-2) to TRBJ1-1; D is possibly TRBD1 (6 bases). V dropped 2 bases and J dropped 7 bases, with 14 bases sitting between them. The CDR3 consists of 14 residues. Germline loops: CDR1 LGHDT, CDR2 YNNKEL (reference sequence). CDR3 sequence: CASSQQGRESEAFF. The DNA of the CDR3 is TGTGCCAGCAGCCAACAGGGGAGGGAGAGTGAAGCTTTCTTT.

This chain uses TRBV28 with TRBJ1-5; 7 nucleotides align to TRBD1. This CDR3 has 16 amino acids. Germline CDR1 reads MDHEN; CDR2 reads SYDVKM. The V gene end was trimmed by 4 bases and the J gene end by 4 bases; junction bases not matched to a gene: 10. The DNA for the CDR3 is TGTGCCAGCAGTTCTTTCAGGACAGGAAAGAATCAGCCCCAGCATTTT. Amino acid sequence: CASSSFRTGKNQPQHF.

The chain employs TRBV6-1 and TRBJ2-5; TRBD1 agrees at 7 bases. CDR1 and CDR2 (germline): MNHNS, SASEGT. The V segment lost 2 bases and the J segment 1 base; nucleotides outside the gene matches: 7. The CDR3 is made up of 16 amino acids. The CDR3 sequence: CASSEWGRGSQETQYF. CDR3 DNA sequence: TGTGCCAGCAGTGAATGGGGCAGGGGGAGCCAAGAGACCCAGTACTTC.

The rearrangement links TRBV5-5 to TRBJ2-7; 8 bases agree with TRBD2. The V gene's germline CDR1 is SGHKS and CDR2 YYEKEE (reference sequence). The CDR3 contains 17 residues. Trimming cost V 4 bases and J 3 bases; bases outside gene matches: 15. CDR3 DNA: TGTGCCAGCAGCCTCGGGGGGGGAACAGAGTCGCGCTACGAGCAGTACTTC. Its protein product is CASSLGGGTESRYEQYF.

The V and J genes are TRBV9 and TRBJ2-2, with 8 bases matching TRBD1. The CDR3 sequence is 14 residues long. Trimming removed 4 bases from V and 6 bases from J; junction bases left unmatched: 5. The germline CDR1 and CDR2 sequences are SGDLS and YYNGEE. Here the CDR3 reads CASSLTGEAGELFF. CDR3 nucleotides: TGTGCCAGCAGCTTGACAGGGGAAGCCGGGGAGCTGTTTTTT.

In DNA form, the CDR3 reads TGTGCCTGGGGACGCGGGACAGGGATTGTTGCTTTCTTT. Translated, it gives CAWGRGTGIVAFF. This chain links TRBV30 with TRBJ1-1; 9 nucleotides line up with TRBD1. CDR3 size: 13 residues. V lost 5 bases and J lost 11; bases outside the gene matches: 12. Germline V gene lookup returns CDR1 GTSNPN and CDR2 SVGIG (reference sequence).

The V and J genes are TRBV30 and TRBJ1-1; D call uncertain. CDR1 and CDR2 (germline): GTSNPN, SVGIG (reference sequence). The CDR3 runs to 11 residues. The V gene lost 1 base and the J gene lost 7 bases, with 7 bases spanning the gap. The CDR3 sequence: CAWSERDEAFF. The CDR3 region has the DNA TGTGCCTGGAGTGAACGGGATGAAGCTTTCTTT.

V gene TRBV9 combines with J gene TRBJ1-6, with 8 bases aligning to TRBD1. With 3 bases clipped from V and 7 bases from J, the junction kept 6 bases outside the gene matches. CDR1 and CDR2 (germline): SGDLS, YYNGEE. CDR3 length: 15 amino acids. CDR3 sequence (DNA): TGTGCCAGCAGCGGATCGGACAGGGAAAATTCACCCCTCCACTTT. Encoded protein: CASSGSDRENSPLHF.

The CDR3, as DNA: TGCGCCAGCAGCCAATTCGCGGGGGGGACACAAGAGACCCAGTACTTC. Protein product: CASSQFAGGTQETQYF. The J gene is TRBJ2-5, the V gene TRBV4-1; 9 nucleotides agree with TRBD2. The CDR3 is 16 residues long. The junction had 6 bases not matched to a gene; V was cut back by 2 bases and J by 2 bases. Germline V lookup: CDR1 MGHRA, CDR2 YSYEKL.

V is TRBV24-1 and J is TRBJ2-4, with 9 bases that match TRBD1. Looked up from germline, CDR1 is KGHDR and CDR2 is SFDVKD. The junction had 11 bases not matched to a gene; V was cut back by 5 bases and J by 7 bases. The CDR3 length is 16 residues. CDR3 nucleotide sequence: TGTGCCACCAGTGGGGGGAGACAGGGGGTGAGGAACATTCAGTACTTC. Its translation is CATSGGRQGVRNIQYF.

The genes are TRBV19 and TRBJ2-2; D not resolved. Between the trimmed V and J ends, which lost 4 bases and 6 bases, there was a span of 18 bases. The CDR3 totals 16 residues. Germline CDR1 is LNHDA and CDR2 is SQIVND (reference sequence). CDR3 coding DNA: TGTGCCAGTAGTAACCCAGCCTTAGGTGGAGCCGGGGAGCTGTTTTTT. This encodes CASSNPALGGAGELFF.

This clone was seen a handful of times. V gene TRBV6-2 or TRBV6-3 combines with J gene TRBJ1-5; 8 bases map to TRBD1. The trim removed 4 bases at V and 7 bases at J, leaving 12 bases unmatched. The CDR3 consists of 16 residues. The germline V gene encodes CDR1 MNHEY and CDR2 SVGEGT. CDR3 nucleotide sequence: TGTGCCAGCAGTTTCCGATCAGGGGGCGCGCGGCAGCCCCAGCATTTT. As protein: CASSFRSGGARQPQHF.

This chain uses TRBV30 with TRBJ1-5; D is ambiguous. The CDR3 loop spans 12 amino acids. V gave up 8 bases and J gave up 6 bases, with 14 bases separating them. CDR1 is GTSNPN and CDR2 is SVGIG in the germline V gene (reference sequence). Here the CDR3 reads CASTGAPQPQHF. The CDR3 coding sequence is TGTGCCAGTACGGGAGCCCCTCAGCCCCAGCATTTT.

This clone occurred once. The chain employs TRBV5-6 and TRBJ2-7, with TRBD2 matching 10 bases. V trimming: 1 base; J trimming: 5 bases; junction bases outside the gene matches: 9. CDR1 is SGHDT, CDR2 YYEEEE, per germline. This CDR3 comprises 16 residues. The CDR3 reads CASSLITSGEANEQYF. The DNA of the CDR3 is TGTGCCAGCAGCTTGATTACTAGCGGGGAAGCAAACGAGCAGTACTTC.

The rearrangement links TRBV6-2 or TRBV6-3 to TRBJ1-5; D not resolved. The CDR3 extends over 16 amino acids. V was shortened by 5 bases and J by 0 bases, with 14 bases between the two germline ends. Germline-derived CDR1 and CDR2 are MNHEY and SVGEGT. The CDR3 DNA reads TGTGCCAGCAGTGACCCCCCCGGGAATAGCAATCAGCCCCAGCATTTT. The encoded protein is CASSDPPGNSNQPQHF.

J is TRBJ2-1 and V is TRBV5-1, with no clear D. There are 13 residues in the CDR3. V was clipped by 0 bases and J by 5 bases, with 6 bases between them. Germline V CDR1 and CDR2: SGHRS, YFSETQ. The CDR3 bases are TGCGCCAGCAGCTTGGACAGTGACAATGAGCAGTTCTTC. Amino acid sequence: CASSLDSDNEQFF.

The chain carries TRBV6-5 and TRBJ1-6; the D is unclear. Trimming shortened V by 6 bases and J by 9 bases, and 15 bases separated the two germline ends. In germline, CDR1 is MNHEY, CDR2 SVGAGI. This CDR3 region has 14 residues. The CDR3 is CASSRGLKSSPLHF. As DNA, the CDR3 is TGTGCCAGCAGCCGGGGTCTAAAGAGTTCACCCCTCCACTTT.

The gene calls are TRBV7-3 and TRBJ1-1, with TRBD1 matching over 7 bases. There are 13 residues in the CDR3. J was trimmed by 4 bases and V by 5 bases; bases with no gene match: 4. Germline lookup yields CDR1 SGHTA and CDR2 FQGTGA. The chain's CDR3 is CASSAQGPTEAFF. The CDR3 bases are TGTGCCAGCAGCGCACAGGGGCCCACTGAAGCTTTCTTT.

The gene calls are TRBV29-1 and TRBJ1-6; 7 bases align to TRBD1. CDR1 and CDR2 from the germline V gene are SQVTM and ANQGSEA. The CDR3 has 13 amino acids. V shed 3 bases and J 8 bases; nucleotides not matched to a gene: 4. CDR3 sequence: CSVDIQGDSPLHF. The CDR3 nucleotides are TGCAGCGTTGATATCCAGGGGGATTCACCCCTCCACTTT.

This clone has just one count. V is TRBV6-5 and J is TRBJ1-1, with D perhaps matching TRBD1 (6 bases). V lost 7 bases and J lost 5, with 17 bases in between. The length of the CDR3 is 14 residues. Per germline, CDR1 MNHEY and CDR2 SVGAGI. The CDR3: CASTPSGVGTEAFF. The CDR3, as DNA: TGTGCCAGCACCCCGTCAGGGGTCGGGACTGAAGCTTTCTTT.

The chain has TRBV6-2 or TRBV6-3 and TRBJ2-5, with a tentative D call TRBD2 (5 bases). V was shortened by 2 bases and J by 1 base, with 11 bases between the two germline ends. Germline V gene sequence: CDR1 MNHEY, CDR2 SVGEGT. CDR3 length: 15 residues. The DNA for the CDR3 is TGTGCCAGCAGTTACCTGGGAGTGATCCAAGAGACCCAGTACTTC. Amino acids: CASSYLGVIQETQYF.

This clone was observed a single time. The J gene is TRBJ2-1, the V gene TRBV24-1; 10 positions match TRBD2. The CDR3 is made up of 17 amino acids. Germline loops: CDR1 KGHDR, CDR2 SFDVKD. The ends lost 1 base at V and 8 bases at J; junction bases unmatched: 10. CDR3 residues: CATSDLSTSGGADEQFF. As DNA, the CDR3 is TGTGCCACCAGTGATTTATCGACGAGCGGGGGGGCGGATGAGCAGTTCTTC.

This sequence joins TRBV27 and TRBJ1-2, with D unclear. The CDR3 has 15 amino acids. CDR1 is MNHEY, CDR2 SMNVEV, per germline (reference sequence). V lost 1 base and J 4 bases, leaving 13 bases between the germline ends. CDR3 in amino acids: CASSLLGRRFYGYTF. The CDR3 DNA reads TGTGCCAGCAGTTTATTGGGCAGGCGCTTCTATGGCTACACCTTC.

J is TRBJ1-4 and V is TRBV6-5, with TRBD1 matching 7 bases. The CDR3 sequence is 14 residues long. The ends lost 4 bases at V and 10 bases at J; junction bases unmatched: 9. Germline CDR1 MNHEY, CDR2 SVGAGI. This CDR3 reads CASSSTDRMGKLFF. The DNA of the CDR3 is TGTGCCAGCAGTTCTACGGACAGGATGGGAAAACTGTTTTTT.